The 12 T cell receptor beta chains below were found in one sample sequenced in a study of blood T cells in healthy people across ages. Primers used in a second PCR of about 7 to 12 cycles were a sample-barcoded 5' primer and a J-beta primer mix. Each CDR3 protein gets one entry after TCRdb re-called the 5' RACE reads with MiXCR. The table records 550,000 to 700,000 distinct CDR3 sequences, roughly 29% of them present only once. Sequenced: blood. The receptors were gathered from a woman aged 70-85 years in good health.

Only a few counts were recorded for this clonotype. The CDR3 is CSANMQPDNSPLHF. The CDR3, as DNA: TGCAGTGCTAATATGCAGCCAGATAATTCACCCCTCCACTTT. The chain is built from TRBV20-1 and TRBJ1-6; D not certain. The V gene's germline CDR1 is DFQATT and CDR2 SNEGSKA (reference sequence). Deletions cut 4 bases from V and 5 bases from J, with 12 bases between. CDR3 length equals 14 residues.

The rearrangement links TRBV5-1 to TRBJ2-5; 9 nucleotides line up with TRBD1. CDR1 and CDR2 from the germline V gene are SGHRS and YFSETQ. J was trimmed by 1 base and V by 0 bases; bases with no gene match: 10. CDR3 length equals 18 residues. The CDR3 spells CASSLVRTGVRAQETQYF. The CDR3 bases are TGCGCCAGCAGCTTGGTGAGGACAGGGGTAAGGGCCCAAGAGACCCAGTACTTC.

The gene calls are TRBV4-3 and TRBJ2-7; possible D gene TRBD2, 5 bases. V was clipped by 2 bases and J by 2 bases, with 7 bases between them. The germline gives CDR1 LGHNA, CDR2 YSLEER. The CDR3 covers 13 residues. CDR3 amino acids: CASSQQRTYEQYF. CDR3 coding DNA: TGCGCCAGCAGCCAACAGCGGACCTACGAGCAGTACTTC.

The V call is TRBV20-1, the J call TRBJ2-1, with 9 bases that match TRBD2. V lost 3 bases to trimming and J lost 9 bases; unmatched junction nucleotides: 9. The CDR3 sequence is 14 residues long. CDR1 and CDR2 from the germline V gene are DFQATT and SNEGSKA (reference sequence). CDR3 coding DNA: TGCAGTGCTAGGGGGGTAGCGGGGGTCGGTGAGCAGTTCTTC. Translation: CSARGVAGVGEQFF.

V and J are TRBV14 and TRBJ2-1; TRBD1 matches at 8 bases. The CDR3 extends over 15 amino acids. Germline V gene data show CDR1 as SGHDN and CDR2 as FVKESK. The V and J ends lost 6 bases and 2 bases, in that order; junction bases with no gene match: 6. In nucleotides, the CDR3 is TGTGCCAGCAGACCCGACAGGGGCCCCTACAATGAGCAGTTCTTC. This sequence encodes CASRPDRGPYNEQFF.

The rearrangement uses TRBV7-2 and TRBJ2-1; the D gene is possibly TRBD2 (7 bases). The CDR3 length is 16 residues. Germline V gene data show CDR1 as SGHTA and CDR2 as FQGNSA. Trimming stripped 1 base from V and 10 bases from J, with 20 bases between. The CDR3 protein is CASSLGGLGGQGEQFF. CDR3 DNA sequence: TGTGCCAGCAGCTTAGGAGGGCTGGGGGGGCAGGGAGAGCAGTTCTTC.

There are a few counts of this clonotype. V is TRBV12-3 or TRBV12-4 and J is TRBJ2-1; possibly TRBD1 for D (6 bases). The length of the CDR3 is 15 residues. Trimming left V 6 bases short and J 5 bases short, with 17 bases between. The CDR3 reads CASSPRQARDNEQFF. CDR3 bases: TGTGCCAGCAGCCCACGACAGGCCCGGGACAATGAGCAGTTCTTC.

The chain couples TRBV7-3 to TRBJ2-6; perhaps TRBD2 as D (6 bases). Germline CDR1 and CDR2: SGHTA and FQGTGA. Trimming left V 5 bases short and J 2 bases short, with 10 bases between. The CDR3 runs to 15 residues. The CDR3 region has the DNA TGTGCCAGCAGCAAGGCGGGGACTGGGGCCAACGTCCTGACTTTC. This translates into CASSKAGTGANVLTF.

In its sample, this clonotype was seen a few times. The chain employs TRBV29-1 and TRBJ1-1; perhaps TRBD1 as D (6 bases). Looked up from germline, CDR1 is SQVTM and CDR2 is ANQGSEA. Trimming removed 7 bases from V and 0 bases from J, with 9 bases in between. This CDR3 has 12 amino acids. The chain's CDR3 is CSAGHMNTEAFF. CDR3 nucleotide sequence: TGCAGCGCGGGACATATGAACACTGAAGCTTTCTTT.

As regards this clonotype: A junction boundary mismatches the germline segment, possibly from a read error. The rearrangement links TRBV29-1 to TRBJ2-1, with a possible D match to TRBD2 (5 bases). The length of the CDR3 is 13 residues. In germline, CDR1 is SQVTM, CDR2 ANQGSEA. The CDR3 DNA follows: TGCAGCGAGCTGGGGAGCTCCTACAATGCGCAGTTCTTC. It codes for CSELGSSYNAQFF.

The sample holds a few counts of this clonotype. V gene TRBV12-5 combines with J gene TRBJ2-4; perhaps TRBD1 as D (6 bases). Germline values: CDR1 LGHNT, CDR2 FRNRAP. The CDR3 is made up of 14 amino acids. The ends were cut back, 2 bases at V and 7 bases at J, with 12 bases in the middle. CDR3 amino acids: CASGLSSTGNIQYF. CDR3 nucleotides: TGTGCTAGTGGTTTGTCCTCTACAGGGAACATTCAGTACTTC.

V is TRBV7-2 and J is TRBJ2-5; TRBD2 might be the D (7 bases). The DNA end is more similar to TRBJ2-1, so the J call may be wrong. Germline V CDR1 and CDR2: SGHTA, FQGNSA. CDR3 length: 16 residues. The CDR3 DNA follows: TGTGCCAGCAGCTTGTGGGGAGGGGGGGGCTACAATGAGCAGTTCTTC. This codes for CASSLWGGGGYNEQFF.